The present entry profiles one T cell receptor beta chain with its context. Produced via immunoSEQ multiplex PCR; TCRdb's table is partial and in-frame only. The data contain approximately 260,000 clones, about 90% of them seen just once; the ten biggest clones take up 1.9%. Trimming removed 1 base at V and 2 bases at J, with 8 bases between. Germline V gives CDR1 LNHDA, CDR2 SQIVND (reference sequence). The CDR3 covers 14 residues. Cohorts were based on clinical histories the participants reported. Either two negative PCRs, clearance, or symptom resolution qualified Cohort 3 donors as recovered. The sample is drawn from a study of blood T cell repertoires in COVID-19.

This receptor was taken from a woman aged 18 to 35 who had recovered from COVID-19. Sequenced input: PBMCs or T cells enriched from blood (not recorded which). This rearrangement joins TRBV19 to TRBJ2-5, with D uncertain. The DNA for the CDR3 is TGTGCCAGTAGTATAGGCCGAACTCAAGAGACCCAGTACTTC. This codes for CASSIGRTQETQYF.